These T cell receptor beta chains were read from a single sample in a study of breast tumors, draining lymph nodes, adjacent tissues. TCRdb analysed the multiplex PCR reads with MiXCR anew, one entry per CDR3 protein. This sample has 30,000 to 40,000 distinct CDR3 sequences; around 35% occur once, and the top ten carry around 9.9%. The sample taken for sequencing was breast tumor tissue. Receptor source: a female donor with breast cancer. Some clones in this sample may be carry-over from other donors' samples. Both conserved end residues are part of each CDR3. Each record gives: D gene, V gene, clone size, J gene, CDR3 length, CDR3 protein, CDR3 DNA. D genes are given only for firm matches. Where a row states a size, it is once, few, many or the class of an expanded clone; other rows omit it.

>NA|TRBV28|NA|TRBJ2-7|14
CASRGRGGPYEQYF
TGTGCCAGCAGGGGACGGGGCGGTCCCTACGAGCAGTACTTC
>NA|TRBV5-5|once|TRBJ1-1|13
CASSLQTNTEAFF
TGTGCCAGCAGTTTACAGACGAACACTGAAGCTTTCTTT
>TRBD2|TRBV11-3|many|TRBJ2-3|18
CASSPKARGLAGGDTQYF
TGTGCCAGCAGCCCAAAGGCACGGGGACTAGCAGGAGGAGATACGCAGTATTTT
>TRBD2|TRBV7-2|many|TRBJ2-7|14
CASSRAGGVYEQYF
TGTGCCAGCAGCCGCGCGGGGGGGGTCTACGAGCAGTACTTC
>NA|TRBV7-6|NA|TRBJ2-7|15
CASSLEALPLYEQYF
TGTGCCAGCAGCTTAGAGGCGCTGCCCCTTTACGAGCAGTACTTC
>NA|TRBV19|many|TRBJ2-2|15
CASSFSGRGTGELFF
TGTGCCAGTAGTTTTTCTGGCAGGGGAACCGGGGAGCTGTTTTTT
>NA|TRBV20-1|NA|TRBJ1-2|12
CSARKGDYGCTF
TGCAGTGCTAGAAAGGGCGACTATGGCTGCACCTTC
>NA|TRBV20-1|NA|TRBJ2-1|14
CSASRRPEANEQFF
TGCAGTGCGAGCCGTCGCCCGGAGGCCAATGAGCAGTTCTTC
>TRBD1|TRBV11-2|many|TRBJ2-7|14
CASSQGTAGYEQYF
TGTGCCAGCAGCCAGGGGACAGCCGGTTACGAGCAGTACTTC
>TRBD2|TRBV3-1|many|TRBJ2-2|15
CASSRTSGTTGELFF
TGTGCCAGCAGCCGGACTAGCGGGACCACCGGGGAGCTGTTTTTT
>NA|TRBV7-7|many|TRBJ2-3|13
CASSLQNTDTQYF
TGTGCCAGCAGCTTACAAAACACAGATACGCAGTATTTT
>TRBD1|TRBV7-3|NA|TRBJ2-1|14
CASSLMGQHNEQFF
TGTGCCAGCAGCTTAATGGGACAGCACAATGAGCAGTTCTTC
>NA|TRBV11-2|many|TRBJ2-5|15
CASSLDVVQGETQYF
TGTGCCAGCAGCTTAGATGTGGTGCAGGGGGAGACCCAGTACTTC
>TRBD2|TRBV20-1|many|TRBJ2-1|14
CSVHPRLAGNEQFF
TGCAGTGTGCATCCAAGACTAGCGGGCAATGAGCAGTTCTTC
>NA|TRBV15|NA|TRBJ1-5|12
CATSRDFQPQHF
TGTGCCACCAGCAGAGATTTTCAGCCCCAGCATTTT
>NA|TRBV30|NA|TRBJ1-4|14
CAWSPGPLGEKLFF
TGTGCCTGGAGCCCCGGACCGCTGGGTGAAAAACTGTTTTTT
>TRBD2|TRBV7-2|many|TRBJ2-5|18
CASSPRLAGGPRQETQYF
TGTGCCAGCAGCCCCCGACTAGCGGGAGGGCCGAGGCAAGAGACCCAGTACTTC
>TRBD1|TRBV20-1|NA|TRBJ1-2|13
CSAIPGQAVGYTF
TGCAGTGCTATCCCGGGACAGGCTGTGGGCTACACCTTC
>NA|TRBV3-1|few|TRBJ2-3|14
CASSRVGITDTQYF
TGTGCCAGCAGCCGGGTCGGGATCACAGATACGCAGTATTTT
>NA|TRBV9|NA|TRBJ2-7|15
CASSVDASRSYEQYF
TGTGCCAGCAGCGTAGACGCTAGCCGATCCTACGAGCAGTACTTC
>NA|TRBV20-1|many|TRBJ2-3|14
CSATGGKSTDTQYF
TGCAGTGCTACCGGCGGAAAAAGCACAGATACGCAGTATTTT
>TRBD1|TRBV24-1|many|TRBJ2-5|15
CATSDYTGGAETQYF
TGTGCCACCAGTGATTATACAGGGGGCGCGGAGACCCAGTACTTC